Presented here are 10 T cell receptor beta chains from one specimen sequenced in a study of vaccination and CD4 T cells after COVID-19. At the Johns Hopkins FTIC core, DNA taken from cultured CD4+ T cells was sequenced by way of the Oncomine TCR Beta short-read assay. TCRdb passed the PCR reads through MiXCR, listing each CDR3 protein once. The sample has about 10,000 distinct CDR3 sequences; roughly 54% are singletons. Antigens of these TCRs are unknown. Treatment defined: roughly 11-day PBMC culture with coronavirus spike peptide pools or control peptides (ViraFEST assay). The sample comprised CD4+ T cells from blood, cultured in vitro. These receptors all stem from a human donor who had recovered from COVID-19.

The chain employs TRBV6-7 and TRBJ2-3; D is unresolved. TRBV6-7 is an ORF, and what it does is uncertain. CDR3 length: 16 amino acids. Trimming removed 4 bases at V and 8 bases at J, with 22 bases between. CDR3: CASSSGDLVEVGTQYF. CDR3 coding DNA: TGTGCCAGCAGTTCCGGTGACCTCGTAGAAGTGGGTACGCAGTATTTT.

This chain joins TRBV10-3 and TRBJ1-1; tentatively, D is TRBD1 (6 bases). Germline CDR1 ENHRY, CDR2 SYGVKD. This CDR3 is 13 amino acids long. V gave up 7 bases and J gave up 1 base, with 10 bases separating them. CDR3: CAIKLDRNTEAFF. CDR3 bases: TGTGCCATCAAATTGGACAGGAACACTGAAGCTTTCTTT.

This chain uses TRBV18 with TRBJ2-1; TRBD2 agrees at 10 bases. This CDR3 is 15 amino acids long. Germline V gene data show CDR1 as KGHSH and CDR2 as LQKENI. The J segment lost 7 bases and the V segment lost 3 bases, leaving 6 bases of the junction unmatched. The CDR3 reads CASSPAGTSDNEQFF. DNA for the CDR3: TGTGCCAGCTCACCCGCCGGGACTAGCGATAATGAGCAGTTCTTC.

The rearrangement joins TRBV20-1 to TRBJ2-7, with a possible D match to TRBD1 (6 bases). Germline lookup yields CDR1 DFQATT and CDR2 SNEGSKA (reference sequence). This CDR3 contains 13 residues. With 6 bases removed from V and 6 bases from J, the gap between germline ends came to 18 bases. CDR3 coding DNA: TGCAGTGCGAAGGGGGTCCTGGGGCGCGAGCAGTACTTC. Protein sequence: CSAKGVLGREQYF.

The chain combines TRBV2 with TRBJ2-7; a weak D match, TRBD1 (5 bases). The CDR3 sequence is 12 residues long. V dropped 9 bases and J dropped 3 bases, with 12 bases sitting between them. Looked up from germline, CDR1 is SNHLY and CDR2 is FYNNEI. Here the CDR3 reads CASLTGHYEQYF. The CDR3 nucleotides read TGTGCCAGTCTCACTGGACACTACGAGCAGTACTTC. Using reference TRBV2 and TRBJ2-7 for the parts outside the CDR3, the full variable domain is EPEVTQTPSHQVTQMGQEVILRCVPISNHLYFYWYRQILGQKVEFLVSFYNNEISEKSEIFDDQFSVERPDGSNFTLKIRSTKLEDSAMYFCASLTGHYEQYFGPGTRLTVT.

The table lists this clonotype with a few counts. The chain links TRBV7-9 to TRBJ1-6; perhaps TRBD1 as D (5 bases). The CDR3 has 15 amino acids. The V end was cut by 5 bases, the J end by 9 bases, with 17 bases between. The germline gives CDR1 SEHNR, CDR2 FQNEAQ (reference sequence). CDR3 sequence reads: CASSPRDGLSSPLHF. In DNA form, the CDR3 reads TGTGCCAGCAGCCCGCGGGACGGCTTATCTTCACCCCTCCACTTT.

The chain couples TRBV30 to TRBJ1-1; D not certain. Germline values: CDR1 GTSNPN, CDR2 SVGIG (reference sequence). The V end lost 2 bases, the J end lost 7 bases, and 11 bases lay between the germline ends. This CDR3 comprises 12 residues. CDR3 in DNA: TGTGCCTGGAGTTGGCCAGGAGGTGAAGCTTTCTTT. This codes for CAWSWPGGEAFF.

The chain recombines TRBV6-2 or TRBV6-3 with TRBJ2-1, with 11 bases that match TRBD1. Germline V gene sequence: CDR1 MNHEY, CDR2 SVGEGT. This CDR3 has 16 amino acids. The trim removed 5 bases at V and 4 bases at J, leaving 7 bases unmatched. The CDR3 spells CASSAGQGAQYNEQFF. The CDR3 DNA reads TGTGCCAGCAGTGCCGGACAGGGGGCGCAGTACAATGAGCAGTTCTTC.

This chain connects TRBV7-2 to TRBJ2-7; no reliable D call. Germline CDR1 is SGHTA and CDR2 is FQGNSA. V lost 0 bases, J lost 3 bases, and 6 bases lay in between. The CDR3 has 13 amino acids. In nucleotides, the CDR3 is TGTGCCAGCAGCTTAGCGAACTACTACGAGCAGTACTTC. Protein product: CASSLANYYEQYF. Complete variable domain (other parts from reference TRBV7-2 and TRBJ2-7): GAGVSQSPSNKVTEKGKDVELRCDPISGHTALYWYRQSLGQGLEFLIYFQGNSAPDKSGLPSDRFSAERTGGSVSTLTIQRTQQEDSAVYLCASSLANYYEQYFGPGTRLTVT.

The rearrangement joins TRBV20-1 to TRBJ1-2, with D perhaps matching TRBD1 (5 bases). In germline, CDR1 is DFQATT, CDR2 SNEGSKA (reference sequence). This CDR3 has 14 residues. V was trimmed by 2 bases and J by 1 base, leaving 11 bases between them. CDR3 residues: CSARTGAINYGYTF. CDR3 in DNA: TGCAGTGCTAGAACCGGGGCGATTAACTATGGCTACACCTTC.